One and the same sample provided the 20 T cell receptor beta chains below, sequenced in a study of Ad26.COV2.S vaccination and SARS-CoV-2 variants. Profiled with immunoSEQ multiplex PCR; TCRdb holds only in-frame clones, not every one. The sample contains about 350,000 clones, 65% to 90% of which appear only once. Described treatment: around 19 received Ad26.COV2.S at low or high dose, single or two shots; about 5 received placebo; per-sample allocation not given. Samples were taken on day 63 after the first vaccine or placebo injection. The material sequenced was peripheral blood, taken in a trial of Ad26.COV2.S vaccine versus placebo. Receptors originate from a person aged 18-60 years who received the Ad26.COV2.S COVID-19 vaccine or a placebo.

In its sample, this clone was seen a few times. V is TRBV4-1 and J is TRBJ2-7; D uncertain. The germline V gene encodes CDR1 MGHRA and CDR2 YSYEKL. Trimming pared 0 bases from V and 0 bases from J, leaving 9 bases between. The CDR3 totals 15 residues. The CDR3 coding sequence is TGCGCCAGCAGCCAAGAACGTATTAGCTCCTACGAGCAGTACTTC. It is translated as CASSQERISSYEQYF.

This rearrangement joins TRBV28 to TRBJ2-7, with D possibly matching TRBD2 (7 bases). CDR3 length equals 15 residues. The V end was cut by 5 bases, the J end by 2 bases, with 16 bases between. Per germline, CDR1 MDHEN and CDR2 SYDVKM. CDR3 residues: CASSRSGGSPYEQYF. In DNA form, the CDR3 reads TGTGCCAGCAGTCGGTCGGGGGGCTCTCCCTACGAGCAGTACTTC.

The chain recombines TRBV7-9 with TRBJ2-5, with D unresolved. The CDR3 is 11 amino acids. CDR1 is SEHNR, CDR2 FQNEAQ, per germline (reference sequence). The ends were cut back, 3 bases at V and 5 bases at J, with 4 bases in the middle. The CDR3: CASSFVETQYF. CDR3 DNA: TGTGCCAGCAGCTTCGTGGAGACCCAGTACTTC.

This clone has a single count. This chain links TRBV28 with TRBJ1-6; 8 bases match TRBD1. V trimming: 7 bases; J trimming: 6 bases; junction bases outside the gene matches: 8. This CDR3 comprises 15 residues. CDR1 is MDHEN, CDR2 SYDVKM, per germline. The CDR3 DNA follows: TGTGCCAGCACCACGACAGGGGTCGGTAATTCACCCCTCCACTTT. Amino acid sequence: CASTTTGVGNSPLHF.

This chain joins TRBV7-9 and TRBJ2-7; D not resolved. Per the germline V gene, CDR1 is SEHNR and CDR2 is FQNEAQ (reference sequence). The CDR3 loop spans 15 amino acids. Deletions cut 3 bases from V and 3 bases from J, with 15 bases between. In DNA form, the CDR3 reads TGTGCCAGCAGCTTGGGGATGGGATCGAACTACGAGCAGTACTTC. As protein: CASSLGMGSNYEQYF.

The chain employs TRBV4-2 and TRBJ2-1; TRBD2 agrees at 14 bases. The CDR3 contains 16 residues. CDR1 is LGHNA, CDR2 YNFKEQ, per germline. V lost 1 base, J lost 10 bases, and 6 bases stayed unmatched. The CDR3 DNA sequence: TGTGCCAGCAGCCAAGCTGGACTAGCGGGGGGCCCCGAGCAGTTCTTC. It codes for CASSQAGLAGGPEQFF.

The CDR3 loop reads CASSLGSIGDEQYF. In DNA form, the CDR3 reads TGCGCCAGCAGCTTGGGCTCAATCGGCGACGAGCAGTACTTC. The chain uses TRBV5-1 and TRBJ2-7, with D unresolved. Germline CDR1 and CDR2: SGHRS and YFSETQ. This CDR3 comprises 14 residues. V was shortened by 0 bases and J by 5 bases, with 12 bases between the two germline ends.

This chain links TRBV4-1 with TRBJ2-3; D may match TRBD1 or TRBD2 (5 bases each). Germline V gives CDR1 MGHRA, CDR2 YSYEKL. The CDR3 is 13 residues long. The V and J ends lost 0 bases and 5 bases respectively, with 6 bases between them. The CDR3 nucleotides read TGCGCCAGCAGCCAAGAGAGGGGAGATACGCAGTATTTT. It specifies CASSQERGDTQYF.

V is TRBV2 and J is TRBJ2-5; possible D gene TRBD1, 8 bases. Germline-derived CDR1 and CDR2 are SNHLY and FYNNEI. There are 16 residues in the CDR3. Deletions cut 4 bases from V and 4 bases from J, with 19 bases between. The CDR3 sequence: CASSVQGGGPGETQYF. In DNA, the CDR3 is TGTGCCAGCAGTGTACAGGGGGGAGGGCCGGGAGAGACCCAGTACTTC.

The chain links TRBV6-5 to TRBJ1-1; possibly TRBD1 for D (5 bases). Germline lookup yields CDR1 MNHEY and CDR2 SVGAGI. The CDR3 runs to 16 residues. Trimming stripped 2 bases from V and 1 base from J, with 14 bases between. DNA for the CDR3: TGTGCCAGCAGTTACGCTGGGGGGGTGCGGAACACTGAAGCTTTCTTT. Amino acids: CASSYAGGVRNTEAFF.

The CDR3 DNA follows: TGTGCCAGCAGCCCCTGGGATGGAGTTATAACCTTC. Translation: CASSPWDGVITF. This chain uses TRBV11-2 with TRBJ1-2; no clear D. V lost 5 bases and J 14 bases, leaving 18 bases between the germline ends. Looked up from germline, CDR1 is SGHAT and CDR2 is FQNNGV. The CDR3 extends over 12 amino acids.

The chain is built from TRBV4-3 and TRBJ2-6, with TRBD1 as a possible D gene (5 bases). The CDR3 covers 16 residues. The V gene lost 2 bases and the J gene lost 0 bases, with 8 bases spanning the gap. The germline V gene has CDR1 LGHNA and CDR2 YSLEER. The CDR3 nucleotides read TGCGCCAGCAGCCAACCCGACAGCTCTGGGGCCAACGTCCTGACTTTC. Translating it yields CASSQPDSSGANVLTF.

The gene calls are TRBV7-6 and TRBJ2-3; 8 nucleotides match TRBD1. V was pared by 5 bases and J by 0 bases, with 10 bases of the junction left unmatched. Germline lookup yields CDR1 SGHVS and CDR2 FNYEAQ. This CDR3 is built from 17 residues. The CDR3 reads CASSRRAGGLSTDTQYF. The CDR3 nucleotides read TGTGCCAGCAGCCGAAGGGCAGGGGGCCTTAGCACAGATACGCAGTATTTT. Supplemented by reference TRBV7-6 and TRBJ2-3, the full variable domain reads GAGVSQSPRYKVTKRGQDVALRCDPISGHVSLYWYRQALGQGPEFLTYFNYEAQQDKSGLPNDRFSAERPEGSISTLTIQRTEQRDSAMYRCASSRRAGGLSTDTQYFGPGTRLTVL.

The chain carries TRBV3-1 (or the pseudogene TRBV3-2) and TRBJ2-5; TRBD1 is a possible D gene (6 bases). Germline lookup yields CDR1 LGHDT and CDR2 YNNKEL (reference sequence). Between the trimmed V and J ends, which lost 1 base and 7 bases, there was a span of 7 bases. The CDR3 has 12 residues. For the CDR3, the DNA is TGTGCCAGCAGCCAAGGGGGGCGGACCCAGTACTTC. It is translated as CASSQGGRTQYF.

This chain joins TRBV9 and TRBJ1-2; tentatively, D is TRBD1 (6 bases). V was trimmed by 2 bases and J by 8 bases, leaving 28 bases between them. In germline, CDR1 is SGDLS, CDR2 YYNGEE. The CDR3 spans 18 residues. CDR3 coding DNA: TGTGCCAGCAGCGTCACCCCCTCCCCGCGGGGGGCGAGGGAGGGCTACACCTTC. This gives the protein CASSVTPSPRGAREGYTF.

This clone has just one count. This chain links TRBV25-1 with TRBJ2-5; 7 bases fit TRBD1. V lost 3 bases, J lost 5 bases, and 9 bases stayed unmatched. CDR1 is MGHDK and CDR2 is SYGVNS in the germline V gene. The CDR3 contains 15 residues. CDR3 loop: CASSDSGTVKETQYF. CDR3 coding DNA: TGTGCCAGCAGTGACTCCGGGACAGTAAAGGAGACCCAGTACTTC. Drawing the rest from reference TRBV25-1 and TRBJ2-5, the complete variable domain is EADIYQTPRYLVIGTGKKITLECSQTMGHDKMYWYQQDPGMELHLIHYSYGVNSTEKGDLSSESTVSRIRTEHFPLTLESARPSHTSQYLCASSDSGTVKETQYFGPGTRLLVL.

The chain is built from TRBV6-2 or TRBV6-3 and TRBJ2-1; D may be TRBD1 or TRBD2 (5 bases each). The V and J ends lost 2 bases and 1 base respectively, with 15 bases between them. The CDR3 length is 17 residues. Germline V gives CDR1 MNHEY, CDR2 SVGEGT. CDR3 sequence reads: CASSYISGRSSYNEQFF. CDR3 DNA sequence: TGTGCCAGCAGTTACATCTCGGGACGGAGTTCCTACAATGAGCAGTTCTTC.

This chain connects TRBV2 to TRBJ1-1; possibly TRBD1 for D (6 bases). Germline V gene lookup returns CDR1 SNHLY and CDR2 FYNNEI. The V end lost 4 bases, the J end lost 5 bases, and 17 bases lay between the germline ends. The CDR3 has 15 residues. CDR3 bases: TGTGCCAGCAGTGTCTCAGGGGTAGGGGCGACTGAAGCTTTCTTT. Its protein is CASSVSGVGATEAFF.

The chain employs TRBV14 and TRBJ2-1; the D gene is possibly TRBD1 (6 bases). The CDR3 runs to 14 residues. CDR1 SGHDN and CDR2 FVKESK come from the germline V gene. With 0 bases removed from V and 10 bases from J, the gap between germline ends came to 13 bases. In nucleotides, the CDR3 is TGTGCCAGCAGCCAAGATCAGGGGTCCAGGGAGCAGTTCTTC. This sequence encodes CASSQDQGSREQFF.

The genes are TRBV5-1 and TRBJ2-7; 8 bases line up with TRBD1. J lost 6 bases, V lost 4 bases, and 9 bases had no gene match. The germline CDR1 and CDR2 sequences are SGHRS and YFSETQ. The CDR3 totals 14 residues. The CDR3 protein is CASSHGQGAGEQYF. CDR3 coding DNA: TGCGCCAGCAGCCACGGGCAGGGGGCTGGCGAGCAGTACTTC.